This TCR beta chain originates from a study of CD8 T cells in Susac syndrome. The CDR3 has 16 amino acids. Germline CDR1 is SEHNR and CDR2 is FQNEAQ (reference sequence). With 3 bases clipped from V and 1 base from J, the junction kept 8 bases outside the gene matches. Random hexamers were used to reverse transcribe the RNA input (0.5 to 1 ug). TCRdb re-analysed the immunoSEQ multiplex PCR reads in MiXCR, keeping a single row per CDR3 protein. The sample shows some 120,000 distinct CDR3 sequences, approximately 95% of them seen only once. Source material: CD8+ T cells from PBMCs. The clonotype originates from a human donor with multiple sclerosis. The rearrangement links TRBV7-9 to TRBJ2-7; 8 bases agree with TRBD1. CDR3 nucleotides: TGTGCCAGCAGCTTCCCTATGGGACAGGCTTCCTACGAGCAGTACTTC. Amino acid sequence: CASSFPMGQASYEQYF.